This TCR beta chain was documented in a study of T-cell memory formation after mild COVID-19. Regarding the study as a whole: Memory cells collected pre-infection included some clones that later responded, suggesting cross-reactive memory joined.

This clonotype was seen a single time. The antigen remains unidentified. TCRdb processed the 5' RACE reads anew with MiXCR; each CDR3 protein has one entry. The table records 250,000 to 400,000 distinct CDR3 sequences, over 11% of them present only once. The CDR3 has 15 residues. Trimming took off 6 bases at V and 4 bases at J, with 13 bases between the two ends. Germline values: CDR1 SGHTA, CDR2 FQGNSA. Material for sequencing was PBMCs or a T cell subset sorted from them (not recorded which). The chain couples TRBV7-2 to TRBJ1-6; TRBD1 is a possible D gene (6 bases). The sequence was collected from a man aged 18 to 35 who had mild COVID-19 (a few samples of this study predate the infection). Cell type and time point are not known. CDR3: CASRERQEYNSPLHF. CDR3 coding DNA: TGTGCCAGCAGAGAACGACAGGAGTATAATTCACCCCTCCACTTT.